This passage covers 9 T cell receptor beta chains from one sample sequenced in a study of lymphopenia after photon versus proton radiotherapy. Repertoires were generated with immunoSEQ multiplex PCR, while TCRdb's copy carries only in-frame clones and drops some. Among roughly 150,000 clones listed, around nine tenths were seen once. The sequences come from peripheral blood, collected from a patient treated with photon-based radiotherapy. These receptors all stem from a man aged 45-65 years with gastric cancer.

The chain uses TRBV4-1 and TRBJ1-1; TRBD1 is a possible D gene (5 bases). Deletions cut 5 bases from V and 6 bases from J, with 19 bases between. Germline V CDR1 and CDR2: MGHRA, YSYEKL. CDR3 size: 15 residues. DNA for the CDR3: TGCGCCAGCAGCTCCCCGGGCCAAGGGGTGGCTGAAGCTTTCTTT. Residues: CASSSPGQGVAEAFF.

This chain uses TRBV7-2 with TRBJ1-2; no clear D gene. The CDR3 is made up of 15 amino acids. Germline V gene lookup returns CDR1 SGHTA and CDR2 FQGNSA. V lost 2 bases and J 4 bases, leaving 14 bases between the germline ends. In nucleotides, the CDR3 is TGTGCCAGCAGCTTAAGGTCGCGGGAAATCTATGGCTACACCTTC. This codes for CASSLRSREIYGYTF.

This chain uses TRBV7-9 with TRBJ1-5; D is unresolved. This CDR3 region has 14 residues. Germline values: CDR1 SEHNR, CDR2 FQNEAQ (reference sequence). V dropped 5 bases and J dropped 0 bases, with 8 bases sitting between them. CDR3: CASSPGPSNQPQHF. CDR3 DNA sequence: TGTGCCAGCAGCCCAGGCCCTAGCAATCAGCCCCAGCATTTT.

J is TRBJ2-5 and V is TRBV7-2; D ambiguous. The CDR3 spans 12 residues. The V end lost 1 base, the J end lost 7 bases, and 7 bases lay between the germline ends. In germline, CDR1 is SGHTA, CDR2 FQGNSA. CDR3 DNA sequence: TGTGCCAGCAGCTTAGTGCTTCCGACCCAGTACTTC. Its protein product is CASSLVLPTQYF.

This chain joins TRBV11-1 and TRBJ2-1; 8 bases match TRBD2. The V and J ends lost 6 bases and 3 bases, in that order; junction bases with no gene match: 7. Germline CDR1 is SGHAT and CDR2 is FQDESV (reference sequence). The CDR3 is 15 residues long. For the CDR3, the DNA is TGTGCCAGCAGGCCAGCGGGAGTACGCTACAATGAGCAGTTCTTC. It is translated as CASRPAGVRYNEQFF.

This chain uses TRBV6-1 with TRBJ1-1, with D possibly being TRBD1 (5 bases). Germline V gene data show CDR1 as MNHNS and CDR2 as SASEGT. Deletions cut 8 bases from V and 4 bases from J, with 17 bases between. This CDR3 spans 14 amino acids. CDR3 sequence: CASGVGGSSTEAFF. CDR3 DNA sequence: TGTGCCAGCGGAGTGGGGGGGTCCAGCACTGAAGCTTTCTTT.

This chain uses TRBV10-3 with TRBJ2-1; no reliable D call. Trimming shortened V by 4 bases and J by 6 bases, and 7 bases separated the two germline ends. CDR1 and CDR2 (germline): ENHRY, SYGVKD. This CDR3 is 12 amino acids long. In nucleotides, the CDR3 is TGTGCCATCAGTGTAAGATCCAATGAGCAGTTCTTC. Translated, it gives CAISVRSNEQFF.

The J gene is TRBJ2-7, the V gene TRBV5-6; 7 positions match TRBD1. The CDR3 spans 14 residues. Germline-derived CDR1 and CDR2 are SGHDT and YYEEEE. V was pared by 4 bases and J by 6 bases, with 10 bases of the junction left unmatched. CDR3 protein: CASSDPRQGGEQYF. CDR3 DNA sequence: TGTGCCAGCAGCGACCCTAGACAGGGCGGCGAGCAGTACTTC.

Only a few counts were recorded for this clone. The V gene is TRBV2, the J gene TRBJ1-1; 9 bases agree with TRBD1. This CDR3 comprises 13 residues. Germline values: CDR1 SNHLY, CDR2 FYNNEI. J was trimmed by 9 bases and V by 4 bases; bases with no gene match: 6. CDR3 sequence (DNA): TGTGCCAGCAGTGGGGGACAGGGCCAAAAAGCTTTCTTT. It is translated as CASSGGQGQKAFF.